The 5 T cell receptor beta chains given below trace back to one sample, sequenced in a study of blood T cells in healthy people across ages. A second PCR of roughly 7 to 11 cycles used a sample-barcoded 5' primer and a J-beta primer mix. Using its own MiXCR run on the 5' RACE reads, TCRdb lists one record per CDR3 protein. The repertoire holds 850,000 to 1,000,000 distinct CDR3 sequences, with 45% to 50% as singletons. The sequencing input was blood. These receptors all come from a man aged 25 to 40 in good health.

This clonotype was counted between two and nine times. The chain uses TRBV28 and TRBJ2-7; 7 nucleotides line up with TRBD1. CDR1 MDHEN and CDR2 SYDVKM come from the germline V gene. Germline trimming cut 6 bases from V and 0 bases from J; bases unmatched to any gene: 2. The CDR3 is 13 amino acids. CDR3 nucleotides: TGTGCCAGCAGGAGACAGGGCTCCTACGAGCAGTACTTC. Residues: CASRRQGSYEQYF.

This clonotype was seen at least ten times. CDR3 bases: TGTGCCAGCAGTCCAGGGGGGGGCTATGGCTACACCTTC. Its translation is CASSPGGGYGYTF. The rearrangement uses TRBV27 and TRBJ1-2, with TRBD1 identical over 7 bases. CDR1 is MNHEY and CDR2 is SMNVEV in the germline V gene (reference sequence). This CDR3 is 13 amino acids long. Losses at the gene ends were 5 bases for V and 4 bases for J; bases not matched to a gene: 4.

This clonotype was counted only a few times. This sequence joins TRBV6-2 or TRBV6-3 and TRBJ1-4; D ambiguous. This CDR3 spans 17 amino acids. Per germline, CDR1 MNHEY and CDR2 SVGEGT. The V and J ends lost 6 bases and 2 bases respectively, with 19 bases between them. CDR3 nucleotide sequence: TGTGCCAGCAGCCCCCGTGGGGAGAGAATTACTAATGAAAAACTGTTTTTT. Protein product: CASSPRGERITNEKLFF.

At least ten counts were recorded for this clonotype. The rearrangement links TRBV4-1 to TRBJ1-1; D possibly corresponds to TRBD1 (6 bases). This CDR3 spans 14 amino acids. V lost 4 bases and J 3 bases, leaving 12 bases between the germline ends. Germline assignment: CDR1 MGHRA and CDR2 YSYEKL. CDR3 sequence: CASSLDTGYTEAFF. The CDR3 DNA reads TGCGCCAGCAGCCTCGATACAGGGTACACTGAAGCTTTCTTT.

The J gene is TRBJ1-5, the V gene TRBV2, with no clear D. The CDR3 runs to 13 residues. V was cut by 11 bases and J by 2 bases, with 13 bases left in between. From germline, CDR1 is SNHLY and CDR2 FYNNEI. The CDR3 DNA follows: TGTGCCGGCCCCAAGTCCTGCAATCAGCCCCAGCATTTT. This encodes CAGPKSCNQPQHF.